This T cell receptor (beta chain) was documented in a study of glioma-infiltrating T cells after dendritic cell vaccination. About the research overall: Autologous tumor lysate was loaded overnight onto monocyte-derived dendritic cells grown 6 to 7 days with IL-4 and GM-CSF. At biweekly intervals, patients got three intradermal dendritic cell vaccine injections.

Time point noted: after dendritic cell vaccination, including at tumor progression/relapse. Fresh-frozen tumor tissue and more than two years of survival data were available for all. None of the glioblastoma patients had an isocitrate dehydrogenase mutation. The sample holds one count of this clone. Trimming left V 6 bases short and J 6 bases short, with 24 bases between. Per germline, CDR1 LNHDA and CDR2 SQIVND (reference sequence). The CDR3 covers 17 residues. Assay: immunoSEQ multiplex PCR; the TCRdb copy retains only in-frame clones and omits some. Altogether 55,000 to 75,000 clones are present, about 79% being singletons, with the ten largest covering around 14%.

The source material was blood, sampled after dendritic cell vaccination. This sequence joins TRBV19 and TRBJ2-1, with TRBD2 as a possible D gene (7 bases). The clonotype comes from a human donor with glioblastoma. The CDR3 nucleotides read TGTGCCAGTAGGGCTAGGGGGGGAAGACGGATAGCCAATGAGCAGTTCTTC. Translated, it gives CASRARGGRRIANEQFF.